These T cell receptor beta chains were read from a single sample in a study of tumor and adjacent non-tumor tissue in lung cancer. TCRdb reprocessed the multiplex PCR reads via MiXCR and lists one record per CDR3 protein. Of about 76,000 distinct CDR3 sequences listed, about two thirds were seen once; the top ten hold over 10%. The material sequenced was lung tumor tissue. All receptors derive from a woman between 65 and 79 years old with non-small cell lung cancer. Both conserved end residues are part of each CDR3. The D gene is left open where the match is weak. Clone size, where shown, is once, few, many, or a class for clones that have expanded.

abundance	j_gene	len	v_gene	d_gene	CDR3aa	CDR3nt
few	TRBJ1-3	18	TRBV25-1	-	CASSEWLGAGSSGNTIYF	TGTGCCAGCAGTGAATGGCTGGGGGCTGGAAGCTCTGGAAACACCATATATTTT
-	TRBJ2-7	16	TRBV5-4	TRBD2	CTSNLALTSGTYEQYF	TGTACAAGCAACTTGGCCTTGACTAGCGGAACCTACGAGCAGTACTTC
many	TRBJ1-2	15	TRBV28	TRBD1	CASSKPRDRDYGYTF	TGTGCCAGCAGCAAGCCTCGGGACAGGGATTATGGCTACACCTTC
-	TRBJ2-2	14	TRBV10-1	TRBD2	CASSVAGVAVDLFF	TGCGCTAGCAGCGTAGCGGGAGTCGCCGTTGATCTGTTTTTT
-	TRBJ2-1	15	TRBV4-2	-	CASSPPGRSKNEQFF	TGTGCTAGCAGCCCACCGGGGAGAAGCAAGAATGAGCAGTTTTTC
-	TRBJ2-5	14	TRBV5-4	-	CASSLGLAGETQYF	TGTGCCAGCAGCTTGGGTCTAGCTGGAGAGACCCAGTACTTC
-	TRBJ1-2	17	TRBV6-2/TRBV6-3	TRBD1	CASSYSGTGRVLDGYTF	TGTGCCAGCAGTTACTCCGGGACAGGGAGAGTCTTAGACGGCTACACCTTC
many	TRBJ1-1	14	TRBV5-1	-	CASSDGSGSTEAFF	TGCGCCAGCAGCGACGGGTCAGGATCCACTGAAGCTTTCTTT
-	TRBJ2-1	16	TRBV12-3/TRBV12-4	-	CASSPTGASSSEEQFF	TGTGCCAGCAGTCCGACCGGGGCTAGCTCTTCCGAGGAGCAGTTCTTC
once	TRBJ2-5	14	TRBV11-1	-	CASSISTTQETQYF	TGTGCTAGCAGCATTAGCACCACCCAAGAGACCCAGTACTTC
many	TRBJ2-3	13	TRBV6-1	TRBD1	CASSAGQDVTQYF	TGTGCCAGCAGTGCGGGACAGGACGTCACGCAGTATTTT
once	TRBJ2-5	16	TRBV14	-	CVSSQGRTRGVETQYF	TGTGTCAGCAGCCAAGGGAGGACGCGGGGTGTCGAGACCCAGTACTTC
-	TRBJ1-1	15	TRBV30	-	CTWGVGVGRATKAFF	TGTACCTGGGGTGTCGGGGTAGGGAGAGCCACTAAAGCATTCTTT
-	TRBJ2-1	16	TRBV12-3/TRBV12-4	TRBD2	CASSGLAGTPYNEQFF	TGTGCCAGCAGTGGGCTAGCGGGCACTCCCTACAATGAGCAATTCTTC
-	TRBJ2-7	14	TRBV28	TRBD1	CVSNPTGTGGSKYF	TGTGTCAGCAATCCCACCGGGACAGGGGGGAGTAAGTACTTC
-	TRBJ2-7	13	TRBV6-1	-	CASSEGPAYDQCF	TGTGCCAGCAGTGAGGGACCAGCCTACGATCAGTGCTTC
many	TRBJ2-7	11	TRBV7-8	-	CASSSGGEQYF	TGTGCCAGCAGCTCAGGAGGGGAGCAGTACTTC
-	TRBJ2-7	12	TRBV29-1	-	CCVQEGRYEEYF	TGCTGCGTTCAAGAGGGGAGGTACGAGGAGTACTTC
few	TRBJ1-2	12	TRBV13	-	CASSLGTYGYTF	TGTGCCAGCAGCTTAGGGACCTATGGCTACACCTTC
many	TRBJ1-1	14	TRBV5-4	-	CASSLEQVNTEAFF	TGTGCCAGCAGCTTGGAACAGGTGAACACTGAAGCTTTCTTT
-	TRBJ2-3	13	TRBV29-1	-	CSVENVTGETQCF	TGCAGCGTTGAAAATGTAACGGGAGAGACGCAGTGTTTT
-	TRBJ1-2	14	TRBV11-1	-	CASSQSGVGYGYAF	TGTGCCAGCAGTCAATCGGGAGTTGGCTATGGCTATGCCTTC
-	TRBJ2-3	13	TRBV4-2	TRBD2	CASSLTSTDKQYF	TGTGCCAGCAGCCTGACTAGCACGGATAAGCAGTATTTT
-	TRBJ1-1	15	TRBV10-2	-	CVYSEWSTLNTEAFF	TGCGTCTACAGTGAGTGGAGCACTCTGAACACTGAAGCTTTCTTT
many	TRBJ1-5	12	TRBV24-1	-	CATGQEDQPQHF	TGTGCCACCGGGCAGGAAGATCAGCCCCAGCATTTT
-	TRBJ2-3	13	TRBV6-5	-	CASSWGFSYTQYF	TGTGCCAGCAGTTGGGGGTTCTCATATACTCAGTATTTT
-	TRBJ2-1	16	TRBV9	-	CASSRGIDGSDNEQFF	TGTGCCAGCAGCCGCGGCATAGATGGATCCGACAATGAGCAGTTCTTC
few	TRBJ1-5	17	TRBV4-2	-	CASSQELQVISNQPQHF	TGTGCCAGCAGCCAAGAGCTCCAGGTAATTAGCAATCAGCCCCAGCATTTT
-	TRBJ1-1	13	TRBV11-3	-	CASSFSYDTEAFF	TGTGCCAGCAGTTTTTCATACGATACTGAAGCTTTCTTT
-	TRBJ2-2	18	TRBV4-1	-	CASSPGEGRVRVTEELFF	TGCGCCAGCAGCCCTGGCGAGGGCAGGGTGCGAGTTACCGAGGAGCTGTTTTTT
once	TRBJ2-5	17	TRBV4-1	TRBD1	CASSQFGQELLQETQYF	TGCGCCAGCAGTCAATTCGGACAGGAGCTCCTCCAAGAGACCCAGTACTTC
many	TRBJ1-1	13	TRBV30	-	CAWSVKGNTEAFF	TGTGCCTGGAGTGTCAAAGGGAACACTGAAGCTTTCTTT
-	TRBJ2-1	14	TRBV28	TRBD1	CASLAGGIYYEQFF	TGTGCCAGCTTAGCAGGGGGAATCTACTATGAGCAGTTCTTC
-	TRBJ2-7	16	TRBV29-1	-	CSVEGSGHGITNEQYF	TGCAGCGTTGAGGGGTCTGGGCATGGAATCACCAACGAGCAGTACTTC
many	TRBJ2-4	11	TRBV6-6	-	CASRLFGIQYF	TGTGCCAGCAGATTGTTTGGCATTCAGTACTTC
many	TRBJ1-1	13	TRBV4-1	-	CASSQMGDPEAFF	TGCGCCAGCAGCCAAATGGGGGACCCTGAAGCTTTCTTT
-	TRBJ1-4	15	TRBV6-1	-	CASKRTATTNGKLFF	TGTGCCAGTAAACGGACGGCCACAACTAATGGAAAACTGTTTTTT
-	TRBJ1-4	13	TRBV29-1	TRBD1	CSLETGSNEKLFF	TGCAGCCTCGAGACAGGGTCTAATGAAAAACTGTTTTTT
few	TRBJ2-5	13	TRBV11-2	-	CASSLLRWGTQYF	TGTGCCAGCAGCTTGTTAAGATGGGGGACCCAGTACTTC
-	TRBJ2-1	16	TRBV5-4	TRBD2	CASREETGLYYNEQFF	TGTGCCAGCAGGGAAGAGACGGGACTATACTACAATGAGCAGTTCTTC
-	TRBJ1-4	13	TRBV5-6	-	CANSSTGTEKLFF	TGTGCCAACAGCTCAACAGGGACTGAAAAACTGTTTTTT
many	TRBJ2-2	14	TRBV10-3	-	CAITRADRSGELFF	TGTGCCATCACCCGGGCGGATAGGTCCGGGGAGCTGTTTTTT
-	TRBJ2-1	16	TRBV12-3/TRBV12-4	-	CATSLVHNGGRGEQFF	TGTGCCACCAGTTTAGTGCATAACGGGGGTCGTGGTGAGCAGTTCTTC
-	TRBJ2-5	14	TRBV6-5	TRBD1	CTSSYQDRGETQYF	TGTACCAGCAGTTACCAGGACAGGGGGGAAACCCAGTACTTC
-	TRBJ2-5	13	TRBV11-3	TRBD2	CAGSPSGVETQCF	TGTGCCGGCAGTCCTAGCGGTGTGGAGACCCAGTGCTTC
few	TRBJ2-2	16	TRBV11-2	TRBD1	CASSLGTGALTGELFF	TGTGCCAGCAGCTTGGGGACAGGGGCCCTCACCGGGGAGCTGTTTTTT
-	TRBJ2-1	15	TRBV29-1	-	CSVDRCAAGSDEQFF	TGCAGCGTTGATCGGTGTGCGGCGGGAAGTGATGAGCAGTTCTTC
-	TRBJ1-5	17	TRBV6-5	-	CASSYSPPGRGEGPQHF	TGTGCCAGCAGCTACTCACCTCCTGGGAGAGGAGAAGGGCCCCAGCATTTT
-	TRBJ2-7	17	TRBV4-1	-	CASDQDFRDYSPYEQYF	TGCGCCAGCGACCAAGATTTCCGTGACTACTCACCCTACGAGCAGTACTTC
-	TRBJ2-3	14	TRBV28	-	CASSGDISIDTQYF	TGTGCCAGCAGTGGGGACATTAGCATAGATACGCAGTATTTT
-	TRBJ1-1	12	TRBV30	-	CAWSPQGVEAFF	TGTGCCTGGAGTCCCCAGGGCGTTGAAGCCTTCTTT
many	TRBJ2-3	16	TRBV10-3	-	CAISQGTGASTDTQYF	TGTGCCATCAGTCAAGGGACTGGGGCTAGCACAGATACGCAGTATTTT
-	TRBJ1-1	11	TRBV29-1	-	CSVARAIEAFF	TGCAGCGTGGCAAGGGCCATTGAAGCTTTCTTT
once	TRBJ2-2	16	TRBV4-2	-	CASCRSSVLGSVELFF	TGTGCCAGCTGCCGCTCTAGCGTCCTAGGCTCCGTGGAGCTGTTTTTT
many	TRBJ2-2	17	TRBV29-1	TRBD1	CSVPGTVLPANTGELFF	TGCAGCGTACCCGGGACAGTTCTCCCCGCGAACACCGGGGAGCTGTTTTTT
-	TRBJ1-1	15	TRBV21-1	-	CASSKDLGVHTEAFF	TGTGCCAGCAGCAAAGATCTCGGGGTCCACACTGAAGCTTTCTTT
many	TRBJ2-1	14	TRBV5-4	TRBD2	CASSPRLASAEQFF	TGTGCCAGCAGCCCTAGACTAGCATCGGCTGAGCAGTTCTTC
once	TRBJ2-2	16	TRBV5-5	-	CASSTVGPLVTGELFF	TGTGCCAGCAGCACCGTGGGACCGCTGGTGACCGGGGAGCTGTTTTTT
-	TRBJ1-1	15	TRBV6-5	TRBD1	CTSSSQGTIRTEAFF	TGTACCAGCAGTTCACAGGGGACTATTAGGACTGAAGCTTTCTTT
many	TRBJ1-2	14	TRBV28	TRBD1	CASSFQTGVGGYTF	TGTGCCAGCAGTTTCCAGACAGGGGTGGGTGGCTACACCTTC